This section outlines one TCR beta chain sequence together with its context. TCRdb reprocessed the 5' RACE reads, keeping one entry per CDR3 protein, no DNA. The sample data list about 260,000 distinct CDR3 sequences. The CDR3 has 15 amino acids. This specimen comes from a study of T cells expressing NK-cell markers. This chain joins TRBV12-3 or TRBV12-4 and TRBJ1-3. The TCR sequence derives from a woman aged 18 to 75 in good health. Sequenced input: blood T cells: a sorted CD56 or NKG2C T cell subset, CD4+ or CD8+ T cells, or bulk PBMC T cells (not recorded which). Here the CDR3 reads CASSLQRSGGNTIYF.